Listed below are T cell receptor beta chains from one sample, sequenced in a study of CD8+CD57+ T cells in acquired aplastic anemia. TCRdb re-derived calls from the reads in MiXCR, one entry per CDR3 protein. The sample holds approximately 190,000 distinct CDR3 sequences; roughly half are singletons and the top ten take approximately 9.4%. The specimen was sorted CD4+, CD8+, or CD8+CD57+ T cells (not recorded which) from PBMCs. The origin of the receptors is a human donor with aplastic anemia. The CDR3 runs from the conserved cysteine through the conserved F or W. A D gene is named only where the DNA matches it firmly. Only part of the rows carry a size: once, few, many, or a class if the clone is expanded.

v_gene	j_gene	abundance	d_gene	CDR3aa	CDR3nt
TRBV6-1	TRBJ2-7	-	-	CASNRSGGQTYEQYF	TGTGCCAGCAATAGGTCAGGCGGACAGACCTACGAGCAGTACTTC
TRBV12-3/TRBV12-4	TRBJ2-7	many	-	CASSTRGLYEQYF	TGTGCCAGCAGCACTAGGGGCCTCTACGAGCAGTACTTC
TRBV2	TRBJ2-1	many	-	CASSEVADNYYNEQFF	TGTGCCAGCAGTGAAGTAGCGGACAACTACTACAATGAGCAGTTCTTC
TRBV20-1	TRBJ1-2	-	-	CSARDPQGLDYGYTF	TGCAGTGCTAGAGATCCCCAGGGGTTGGACTATGGCTACACCTTC
TRBV24-1	TRBJ2-3	few	-	CATSDLDFEDTQYF	TGTGCCACCAGTGATTTGGACTTCGAGGATACGCAGTATTTT
TRBV5-1	TRBJ2-7	-	TRBD1	CASSPGGQGAEQYF	TGCGCCAGCAGCCCGGGTGGACAGGGGGCCGAGCAGTACTTC
TRBV29-1	TRBJ1-1	-	-	CSVDTGNTEAFF	TGCAGCGTGGACACAGGGAACACTGAAGCTTTCTTT
TRBV19	TRBJ2-4	many	-	CASSIEGRPLAKNIQYF	TGTGCCAGTAGTATAGAGGGAAGGCCCCTAGCCAAAAACATTCAGTACTTC
TRBV11-2	TRBJ2-2	-	-	CASSLRGHGAGELFF	TGTGCCAGCAGCTTAAGGGGACATGGGGCCGGGGAGCTGTTTTTT
TRBV24-1	TRBJ2-7	-	TRBD2	CATSDWTSGYEQYF	TGTGCCACCAGTGATTGGACTAGCGGCTACGAGCAGTACTTC
TRBV20-1	TRBJ1-3	-	TRBD1	CSARTGGAYTIYF	TGCAGTGCCAGGACAGGGGGCGCGTACACCATATATTTT